One T cell receptor (beta chain) is described in this entry. Its antigen is undetermined. The entry originates in a study of T cell responses to AZD1222 COVID-19 vaccine. Study details: Doses given second, at about 4 or about 12 weeks, were pooled.

Method: immunoSEQ multiplex PCR; TCRdb's copy keeps in-frame clones and lacks some. Among about 100,000 clones listed, around 87% were seen once. CDR3 length equals 15 residues. Germline-derived CDR1 and CDR2 are KGHSH and LQKENI. Between the trimmed V and J ends, which lost 2 bases and 1 base, there was a span of 12 bases. General study points: Just a handful of AZD1222 recipients were seropositive at baseline. Donors were mostly white British, more females; clonal diversity possibly underestimated. All repertoire sampling was performed exclusively after the peak T cell response.

This clonotype originated in an adult in good health. The source material was peripheral blood, sampled on day 0 of AZD1222 vaccination. The rearrangement links TRBV18 to TRBJ2-7; tentative D call: TRBD2 (5 bases). Here the CDR3 DNA reads TGTGCCAGCTCACCAGCTCCGGGAACTTCCTACGAGCAGTACTTC. It encodes CASSPAPGTSYEQYF.